A single sample is the source of the 23 T cell receptor beta chains below, sequenced in a study of a mutant IDH1 vaccine in newly diagnosed glioma. The repertoire was sequenced with immunoSEQ multiplex PCR; TCRdb's copy has only in-frame clones and lacks some. The sample records tens of thousands of clones, around 81% being singletons. Their antigens are not known. As to time point: week 35, safety follow-up. Alongside topical imiquimod, each dose of vaccine comprised 300 ug of mutant IDH1 20-mer peptide. Material: PBMCs, obtained from a glioma patient whose treatment included an IDH1 peptide vaccine. The receptors were sampled from a woman aged 40 to 49 with glioma. Some clones in this sample may be carry-over from other donors' samples.

V is TRBV29-1 and J is TRBJ1-1; D not resolved. V lost 5 bases to trimming and J lost 1 base, with 8 bases between them. Germline V lookup: CDR1 SQVTM, CDR2 ANQGSEA. CDR3 length equals 12 residues. The CDR3 coding sequence is TGCAGCGTTAGGACTGGGAACACTGAAGCTTTCTTT. This gives the protein CSVRTGNTEAFF.

The V and J genes are TRBV28 and TRBJ1-4; D perhaps matches TRBD1 (5 bases). Germline V lookup: CDR1 MDHEN, CDR2 SYDVKM. This CDR3 spans 14 amino acids. With 3 bases removed from V and 7 bases from J, the gap between germline ends came to 12 bases. In nucleotides, the CDR3 is TGTGCCAGCAGTTTGGTGGGGGTGGGTGAAAAACTGTTTTTT. Translating it yields CASSLVGVGEKLFF. The whole variable domain, remainder taken from reference TRBV28 and TRBJ1-4, is DVKVTQSSRYLVKRTGEKVFLECVQDMDHENMFWYRQDPGLGLRLIYFSYDVKMKEKGDIPEGYSVSREKKERFSLILESASTNQTSMYLCASSLVGVGEKLFFGSGTQLSVL.

The gene calls are TRBV7-2 and TRBJ2-7, with D possibly TRBD2 on 5 matching bases. Trimming stripped 4 bases from V and 3 bases from J, with 13 bases between. Germline CDR1 and CDR2: SGHTA and FQGNSA. The CDR3 totals 14 residues. CDR3 amino acids: CASSSFAGYYEQYF. The CDR3 nucleotides read TGTGCCAGCAGCTCCTTCGCGGGTTACTACGAGCAGTACTTC.

A few counts support this clone. Here the CDR3 DNA reads TGTGCCAGCATCGGGCCTAACCGCTACGAGCAGTACTTC. Amino acid sequence: CASIGPNRYEQYF. The V and J genes are TRBV28 and TRBJ2-7, with unresolved D. Trimming pared 7 bases from V and 3 bases from J, leaving 13 bases between. This CDR3 comprises 13 residues. Looked up from germline, CDR1 is MDHEN and CDR2 is SYDVKM.

V usage is TRBV10-3 and J usage is TRBJ1-1, with D uncertain. Germline V lookup: CDR1 ENHRY, CDR2 SYGVKD. CDR3 length: 15 residues. Trimming pared 7 bases from V and 1 base from J, leaving 16 bases between. CDR3 sequence reads: CAIIIARERNTEAFF. CDR3 DNA sequence: TGTGCCATCATTATAGCGAGGGAGAGGAACACTGAAGCTTTCTTT.

The gene calls are TRBV5-5 and TRBJ2-7, with 8 nucleotides matching TRBD1. This CDR3 contains 16 residues. V lost 4 bases and J lost 4; bases outside the gene matches: 13. CDR1 SGHKS and CDR2 YYEKEE come from the germline V gene (reference sequence). In nucleotides, the CDR3 is TGTGCCAGCAGCCAATTCTCCGGGACAGGTGGTTACGAGCAGTACTTC. It translates to CASSQFSGTGGYEQYF.

This clone has just one count. This chain links TRBV5-1 with TRBJ2-7; D not certain. The germline gives CDR1 SGHRS, CDR2 YFSETQ. Trimming stripped 0 bases from V and 1 base from J, with 11 bases between. The CDR3 covers 15 residues. The CDR3 DNA reads as TGCGCCAGCAGCTTGGTCGGCGGTTCTTCCTACGAGCAGTACTTC. Encoded protein: CASSLVGGSSYEQYF.

V usage is TRBV10-3 and J usage is TRBJ2-2; no firm D call. The CDR3 extends over 14 amino acids. CDR1 is ENHRY, CDR2 SYGVKD, per germline. V lost 4 bases and J 2 bases, leaving 8 bases between the germline ends. The CDR3 coding sequence is TGTGCCATCAGTGCAGGCCCTAACACCGGGGAGCTGTTTTTT. Residues: CAISAGPNTGELFF.

The chain employs TRBV25-1 and TRBJ1-1; the D gene is possibly TRBD1 (6 bases). CDR3 length equals 15 residues. Germline assignment: CDR1 MGHDK and CDR2 SYGVNS. V was pared by 2 bases and J by 4 bases, with 14 bases between. The CDR3 loop reads CASSERQGGGTEAFF. In nucleotides, the CDR3 is TGTGCCAGCAGTGAACGTCAAGGGGGAGGCACTGAAGCTTTCTTT.

The rearrangement links TRBV19 to TRBJ1-1; D gene uncertain. V was clipped by 3 bases and J by 0 bases, with 5 bases between them. The germline CDR1 and CDR2 sequences are LNHDA and SQIVND (reference sequence). The CDR3 is 13 amino acids. CDR3 protein: CASSITMNTEAFF. Written as DNA, the CDR3 is TGTGCCAGTAGTATCACGATGAACACTGAAGCTTTCTTT. Full variable domain (remainder filled in from reference TRBV19 and TRBJ1-1): DGGITQSPKYLFRKEGQNVTLSCEQNLNHDAMYWYRQDPGQGLRLIYYSQIVNDFQKGDIAEGYSVSREKKESFPLTVTSAQKNPTAFYLCASSITMNTEAFFGQGTRLTVV.

The CDR3 region is CASSRQNNEQFF. CDR3 coding DNA: TGTGCCAGCAGCCGACAGAACAATGAGCAGTTCTTC. This chain uses TRBV5-4 with TRBJ2-7, with D perhaps TRBD1 (5 bases). The DNA end is a closer match to TRBJ2-1, so the J assignment may be wrong. The CDR3 loop spans 12 amino acids. Germline V gene lookup returns CDR1 SGHNT and CDR2 YYREEE (reference sequence).

V gene TRBV5-6 combines with J gene TRBJ2-2; 13 bases map to TRBD2. The CDR3 is 19 residues long. Per the germline V gene, CDR1 is SGHDT and CDR2 is YYEEEE. V was pared by 3 bases and J by 8 bases, with 16 bases of the junction left unmatched. The CDR3 region has the DNA TGTGCCAGCAGCTCCGGACTAGCGGGAGCTTTTAAGGTTGGAGGGGAGCTGTTTTTT. Translated, it gives CASSSGLAGAFKVGGELFF.

This chain links TRBV9 with TRBJ1-5; no firm D call. This CDR3 is 14 amino acids long. V lost 2 bases and J 0 bases, leaving 6 bases between the germline ends. Germline V gives CDR1 SGDLS, CDR2 YYNGEE. The chain's CDR3 is CASSVGNSNQPQHF. The CDR3 DNA follows: TGTGCCAGCAGCGTCGGGAATAGCAATCAGCCCCAGCATTTT. The variable domain in full, with the rest retrieved from reference TRBV9 and TRBJ1-5, is DSGVTQTPKHLITATGQRVTLRCSPRSGDLSVYWYQQSLDQGLQFLIQYYNGEERAKGNILERFSAQQFPDLHSELNLSSLELGDSALYFCASSVGNSNQPQHFGDGTRLSIL.

This rearrangement joins TRBV19 to TRBJ1-1; tentative D call: TRBD1 (6 bases). Germline CDR1 is LNHDA and CDR2 is SQIVND (reference sequence). V lost 3 bases and J 2 bases, leaving 13 bases between the germline ends. The CDR3 has 15 amino acids. The CDR3 protein is CASSMGEGVNTEAFF. DNA for the CDR3: TGTGCCAGTAGTATGGGCGAGGGGGTAAACACTGAAGCTTTCTTT. The variable domain in full, with the rest retrieved from reference TRBV19 and TRBJ1-1, is DGGITQSPKYLFRKEGQNVTLSCEQNLNHDAMYWYRQDPGQGLRLIYYSQIVNDFQKGDIAEGYSVSREKKESFPLTVTSAQKNPTAFYLCASSMGEGVNTEAFFGQGTRLTVV.

The rearrangement uses TRBV18 and TRBJ1-1; 8 bases fit TRBD1. This CDR3 has 17 residues. In germline, CDR1 is KGHSH, CDR2 LQKENI. V lost 1 base and J lost 2; bases outside the gene matches: 9. CDR3 bases: TGTGCCAGCTCACCACGACAGGGGTCGGGGGGAAACACTGAAGCTTTCTTT. It translates to CASSPRQGSGGNTEAFF.

V and J are TRBV7-8 and TRBJ2-7, with 8 nucleotides matching TRBD1. The CDR3 has 16 amino acids. J lost 2 bases, V lost 6 bases, and 12 bases had no gene match. The germline V gene has CDR1 SGHVS and CDR2 FQNEAQ. In DNA form, the CDR3 reads TGTGCCAGCAGTTTGGACCTTGAGACAGGGGCCTACGAGCAGTACTTC. Protein: CASSLDLETGAYEQYF. Drawing the rest from reference TRBV7-8 and TRBJ2-7, the complete variable domain is GAGVSQSPRYKVAKRGQDVALRCDPISGHVSLFWYQQALGQGPEFLTYFQNEAQLDKSGLPSDRFFAERPEGSVSTLKIQRTQQEDSAVYLCASSLDLETGAYEQYFGPGTRLTVT.

The V call is TRBV7-9, the J call TRBJ2-5; the D gene is possibly TRBD2 (5 bases). The end of the DNA is better explained by TRBJ2-7, so the J call may be wrong. Germline V gene sequence: CDR1 SEHNR, CDR2 FQNEAQ (reference sequence). CDR3 size: 14 residues. Here the CDR3 DNA reads TGTGCCAGCAGCTTACTAGCAAGCTCCTACGAGCAGTACTTC. Encoded protein: CASSLLASSYEQYF.

The gene calls are TRBV4-3 and TRBJ2-2; weak D call: TRBD1 (5 bases). CDR3 length equals 15 residues. Trimming removed 0 bases from V and 6 bases from J, with 11 bases in between. Germline CDR1 LGHNA, CDR2 YSLEER. The CDR3 coding sequence is TGCGCCAGCAGCCAAGAACCAGGGAAGCCCGGGGAGCTGTTTTTT. Amino acid sequence: CASSQEPGKPGELFF.

J is TRBJ2-7 and V is TRBV19; D unresolved. V shed 5 bases and J shed 5 bases, with 13 bases lying between them. Germline V lookup: CDR1 LNHDA, CDR2 SQIVND (reference sequence). The CDR3 sequence is 13 residues long. CDR3 bases: TGTGCCAGTAGTGGTAACAGTAGAAACGAGCAGTACTTC. This codes for CASSGNSRNEQYF.

The rearrangement links TRBV11-2 to TRBJ2-7; no reliable D call. Germline assignment: CDR1 SGHAT and CDR2 FQNNGV. Trimming cost V 1 base and J 6 bases, with 10 bases left between them. CDR3 length: 13 residues. The CDR3 loop is CASSLGAGGEQYF. The DNA of the CDR3 is TGTGCCAGCAGCTTAGGGGCAGGCGGCGAGCAGTACTTC.

The chain couples TRBV19 to TRBJ2-1; 8 bases agree with TRBD1. Germline trimming cut 2 bases from V and 6 bases from J; bases unmatched to any gene: 6. Germline V gives CDR1 LNHDA, CDR2 SQIVND (reference sequence). There are 15 residues in the CDR3. The CDR3 reads CASSIRGQESNEQFF. CDR3 DNA: TGTGCCAGTAGTATAAGGGGACAGGAGTCCAATGAGCAGTTCTTC.

J is TRBJ1-2 and V is TRBV5-4; TRBD1 is a possible D gene (5 bases). The germline V gene has CDR1 SGHNT and CDR2 YYREEE (reference sequence). V lost 1 base and J lost 3, with 13 bases in between. CDR3 length equals 15 residues. The CDR3 protein is CASSLRQGPDYGYTF. The DNA of the CDR3 is TGTGCCAGCAGCTTGAGGCAGGGCCCAGACTATGGCTACACCTTC.

V and J are TRBV10-3 and TRBJ1-1; the D is unclear. The ends were cut back, 6 bases at V and 7 bases at J, with 15 bases in the middle. Germline V lookup: CDR1 ENHRY, CDR2 SYGVKD. The CDR3 sequence is 13 residues long. The CDR3, as DNA: TGTGCCATCAGCGGCCTTGATGGTGGTGAAGCTTTCTTT. This translates into CAISGLDGGEAFF.